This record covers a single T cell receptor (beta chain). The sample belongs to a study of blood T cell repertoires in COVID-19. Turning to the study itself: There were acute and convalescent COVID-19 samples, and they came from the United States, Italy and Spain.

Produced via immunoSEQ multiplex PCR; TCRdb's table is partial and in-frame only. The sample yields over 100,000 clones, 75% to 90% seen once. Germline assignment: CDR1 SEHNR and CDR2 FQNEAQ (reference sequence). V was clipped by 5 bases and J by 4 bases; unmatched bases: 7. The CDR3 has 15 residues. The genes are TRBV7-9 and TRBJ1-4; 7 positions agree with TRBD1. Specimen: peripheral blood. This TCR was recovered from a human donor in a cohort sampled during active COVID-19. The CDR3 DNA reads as TGTGCCAGCAGCCGAAGAGGGACAGATAATGAAAAACTGTTTTTT. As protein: CASSRRGTDNEKLFF.